This T cell receptor (beta chain) was documented in a study of T cell repertoires in cytomegalovirus infection. Overall study context: Indications came from public TCR beta signatures; they pointed to CMV infection and to a matching HLA type.

Broader study findings: What dominated the ex vivo response were HLA-C-restricted CMV-specific TCR beta clonotypes. Pooled public TCR beta family frequency picked out CMV carriers with the relevant HLA.

As concerns this clonotype: Its antigen is undetermined.

TCRdb processed the reads anew with MiXCR; each CDR3 protein has one entry. The table lists roughly 640,000 distinct CDR3 sequences, around 24% of them singletons. The ends were cut back, 4 bases at V and 6 bases at J, with 16 bases in the middle. CDR3 length equals 15 residues. Germline lookup yields CDR1 SGHAT and CDR2 FQNNGV. What was sequenced was CD8+ T cells from PBMCs. The TCR comes from a human donor in good health (CMV status not recorded). Some clones in this sample may be carry-over from other donors' samples. This rearrangement joins TRBV11-2 to TRBJ2-1; weak D call: TRBD1 (6 bases). CDR3 bases: TGTGCCAGCAGCTCCCAGGCCGGACAGTTCAATGAGCAGTTCTTC. Protein: CASSSQAGQFNEQFF.